Shown below are 10 T cell receptor beta chains from a single sample sequenced in a study of blood T cell repertoires in COVID-19. Using immunoSEQ multiplex PCR, the repertoire was profiled, and TCRdb retains in-frame clones only, with some absent. Of 250,000 or so clones in the sample, over 65% were seen once. What was sequenced was peripheral blood. The receptor source for this set is a woman aged 80 or over with acute or convalescent COVID-19.

The V call is TRBV6-2 or TRBV6-3, the J call TRBJ1-5; maybe TRBD1 (6 bases). The CDR3 consists of 15 residues. Trimming pared 0 bases from V and 3 bases from J, leaving 9 bases between. CDR1 and CDR2 from the germline V gene are MNHEY and SVGEGT. For the CDR3, the DNA is TGTGCCAGCAGTTACTCCACAGGGATCAATCAGCCCCAGCATTTT. Translating it yields CASSYSTGINQPQHF.

The chain combines TRBV6-2 or TRBV6-3 with TRBJ1-4, with D possibly being TRBD1 (6 bases). The CDR3 is 14 amino acids. The germline gives CDR1 MNHEY, CDR2 SVGEGT. Deletions cut 2 bases from V and 3 bases from J, with 7 bases between. For the CDR3, the DNA is TGTGCCAGCAGTTACGGACAGTCTAATGAAAAACTGTTTTTT. It encodes CASSYGQSNEKLFF.

The chain carries TRBV6-5 and TRBJ2-2; TRBD1 aligns across 8 bases. The germline V gene has CDR1 MNHEY and CDR2 SVGAGI. The CDR3 is 15 residues long. J was trimmed by 5 bases and V by 4 bases; bases with no gene match: 6. This CDR3 reads CASSWMDRVTGELFF. The DNA for the CDR3 is TGTGCCAGCAGTTGGATGGACAGGGTAACCGGGGAGCTGTTTTTT.

The chain joins TRBV20-1 to TRBJ1-2, with unresolved D. Germline CDR1 and CDR2: DFQATT and SNEGSKA (reference sequence). V was cut by 3 bases and J by 7 bases, with 15 bases left in between. The CDR3 is 13 residues long. Here the CDR3 reads CSASGTPEGGYTF. Here the CDR3 DNA reads TGCAGTGCTAGTGGCACTCCCGAGGGTGGCTACACCTTC.

This chain uses TRBV12-5 with TRBJ2-7; D is ambiguous. Trimming shortened V by 5 bases and J by 2 bases, and 10 bases separated the two germline ends. Looked up from germline, CDR1 is LGHNT and CDR2 is FRNRAP. The CDR3 contains 13 residues. Here the CDR3 reads CASGPTIPYEQYF. CDR3 bases: TGTGCTAGTGGTCCCACTATTCCCTACGAGCAGTACTTC.

This chain joins TRBV6-5 and TRBJ2-4; D gene uncertain. The CDR3 covers 11 residues. The germline V gene encodes CDR1 MNHEY and CDR2 SVGAGI. Trimming cost V 4 bases and J 6 bases, with 4 bases left between them. The CDR3 spells CASSSGNIQYF. The CDR3 DNA follows: TGTGCCAGCAGTTCGGGAAACATTCAGTACTTC.

The V and J genes are TRBV2 and TRBJ1-4, with 11 bases lining up with TRBD1. V lost 3 bases to trimming and J lost 7 bases; unmatched junction nucleotides: 4. This CDR3 is built from 15 residues. The germline V gene encodes CDR1 SNHLY and CDR2 FYNNEI. The CDR3 loop reads CASSDLGTGGEKLFF. The DNA for the CDR3 is TGTGCCAGCAGTGATCTCGGGACAGGGGGTGAAAAACTGTTTTTT.

This rearrangement joins TRBV19 to TRBJ2-2, with D tentatively TRBD1 (6 bases). The CDR3 totals 16 residues. V dropped 10 bases and J dropped 8 bases, with 26 bases sitting between them. Germline-derived CDR1 and CDR2 are LNHDA and SQIVND (reference sequence). The CDR3 DNA sequence: TGTGCCACCAGTTTATGGGGGCGCGAGAGGGAGGGGGAGCTGTTTTTT. Amino acid sequence: CATSLWGREREGELFF.

This chain joins TRBV12-3 or TRBV12-4 and TRBJ1-1, with a tentative D call TRBD1 (5 bases). CDR3 length: 13 residues. The V end lost 3 bases, the J end lost 1 base, and 6 bases lay between the germline ends. CDR3 amino acids: CASSLGGNTEAFF. CDR3 coding DNA: TGTGCCAGCAGTTTGGGGGGGAACACTGAAGCTTTCTTT.

Remarks on this clone: Its ends do not fully match the called genes, so a read error is possible. This chain joins TRBV2 and TRBJ2-7, with TRBD2 matching over 8 bases. The CDR3 consists of 12 residues. Germline CDR1 and CDR2: SNHLY and FYNNEI. In DNA, the CDR3 is TGTGCCAGCAGTGGTTCACGGGAGGGCGCGGTGTTC. This codes for CASSGSREGAVF.